A single sample is the source of the 10 T cell receptor beta chains below, sequenced in a study of blood T cell repertoires in COVID-19. Some clones are missing from TCRdb's copy, which holds only in-frame ones; the method was immunoSEQ multiplex PCR. The sample lists 150,000 to 200,000 clones, approximately 80% occurring once. Sequenced material: PBMCs or T cells enriched from blood (not recorded which). Source of these receptors: a woman aged 60-70 years who had recovered from COVID-19.

CDR3 sequence reads: CASILSGGSGNTIYF. CDR3 nucleotide sequence: TGTGCCAGCATCCTGTCTGGCGGCTCTGGAAACACCATATATTTT. This sequence joins TRBV28 and TRBJ1-3; D ambiguous. Trimming pared 7 bases from V and 0 bases from J, leaving 13 bases between. Germline lookup yields CDR1 MDHEN and CDR2 SYDVKM. This CDR3 spans 15 amino acids.

This CDR3 reads CASSFDGTYEQYF. Here the CDR3 DNA reads TGCGCCAGCAGCTTCGACGGGACCTACGAGCAGTACTTC. J is TRBJ2-7 and V is TRBV5-1, with a possible D match to TRBD2 (5 bases). This CDR3 comprises 13 residues. Germline CDR1 and CDR2: SGHRS and YFSETQ. V was clipped by 2 bases and J by 2 bases, with 8 bases between them.

The chain uses TRBV7-2 and TRBJ2-7, with D possibly being TRBD1 (5 bases). Germline-derived CDR1 and CDR2 are SGHTA and FQGNSA. There are 13 residues in the CDR3. V dropped 4 bases and J dropped 6 bases, with 13 bases sitting between them. This CDR3 is CASSSLPRAEQYF. In DNA form, the CDR3 reads TGTGCCAGCAGCTCACTCCCCAGGGCCGAGCAGTACTTC. The full variable domain, with the rest looked up from reference TRBV7-2 and TRBJ2-7, is GAGVSQSPSNKVTEKGKDVELRCDPISGHTALYWYRQSLGQGLEFLIYFQGNSAPDKSGLPSDRFSAERTGGSVSTLTIQRTQQEDSAVYLCASSSLPRAEQYFGPGTRLTVT.

The chain is built from TRBV5-4 and TRBJ2-5; 9 nucleotides align to TRBD2. V trimming: 0 bases; J trimming: 5 bases; junction bases outside the gene matches: 5. Germline lookup yields CDR1 SGHNT and CDR2 YYREEE (reference sequence). This CDR3 region has 15 residues. Here the CDR3 DNA reads TGTGCCAGCAGCTTGGCTAGCGGGGCGCGCGAGACCCAGTACTTC. This translates into CASSLASGARETQYF.

The chain recombines TRBV3-1 (or the pseudogene TRBV3-2) with TRBJ1-5; D is unclear. The CDR3 runs to 13 residues. Germline V gives CDR1 LGHDT, CDR2 YNNKEL (reference sequence). The germline V and J ends were trimmed by 4 bases and 8 bases, with 12 bases remaining between them. The CDR3 DNA follows: TGTGCCAGCAGCCCCGCCGGGGTGGAGCCCCAGCATTTT. Encoded protein: CASSPAGVEPQHF.

The rearrangement uses TRBV2 and TRBJ2-6, with 9 positions matching TRBD1. From germline, CDR1 is SNHLY and CDR2 FYNNEI. This CDR3 has 14 residues. V lost 9 bases to trimming and J lost 3 bases; unmatched junction nucleotides: 3. CDR3 in DNA: TGTGCCAGGGGGACAGGGAATGGGGCCAACGTCCTGACTTTC. Translating it yields CARGTGNGANVLTF.

This sequence joins TRBV18 and TRBJ2-7; TRBD1 aligns across 8 bases. Germline CDR1 KGHSH, CDR2 LQKENI. The ends lost 1 base at V and 0 bases at J; junction bases unmatched: 2. This CDR3 region has 15 residues. The CDR3 here is CASSPRQGASYEQYF. The CDR3 nucleotides are TGTGCCAGCTCACCACGGCAGGGGGCCTCCTACGAGCAGTACTTC.

V gene TRBV6-5 combines with J gene TRBJ1-1; D may be TRBD1 (5 bases). The V end was cut by 7 bases, the J end by 0 bases, with 9 bases between. The germline gives CDR1 MNHEY, CDR2 SVGAGI. The CDR3 totals 13 residues. CDR3 nucleotide sequence: TGTGCCAGCATACAGGCCTTGAACACTGAAGCTTTCTTT. It yields the protein CASIQALNTEAFF.

This chain connects TRBV4-1 to TRBJ2-2, with 8 bases lining up with TRBD1. Germline CDR1 MGHRA, CDR2 YSYEKL. The CDR3 covers 17 residues. V shed 1 base, J shed 0 bases, and the junction held 4 bases outside the gene matches. CDR3 nucleotides: TGCGCCAGCAGCCAAGTCCCAGGGGGCGCGAACACCGGGGAGCTGTTTTTT. Translation gives CASSQVPGGANTGELFF.

The chain recombines TRBV15 with TRBJ2-7, with D perhaps matching TRBD1 (5 bases). The germline CDR1 and CDR2 sequences are LNHNV and YYDKDF (reference sequence). The V gene lost 5 bases and the J gene lost 2 bases, with 16 bases spanning the gap. CDR3 size: 15 residues. The CDR3 DNA reads TGTGCCACCAGCGAAGGGGCTGCGAGCACCTACGAGCAGTACTTC. It yields the protein CATSEGAASTYEQYF. Variable domain in full (rest from reference TRBV15 and TRBJ2-7): DAMVIQNPRYQVTQFGKPVTLSCSQTLNHNVMYWYQQKSSQAPKLLFHYYDKDFNNEADTPDNFQSRRPNTSFCFLDIRSPGLGDTAMYLCATSEGAASTYEQYFGPGTRLTVT.